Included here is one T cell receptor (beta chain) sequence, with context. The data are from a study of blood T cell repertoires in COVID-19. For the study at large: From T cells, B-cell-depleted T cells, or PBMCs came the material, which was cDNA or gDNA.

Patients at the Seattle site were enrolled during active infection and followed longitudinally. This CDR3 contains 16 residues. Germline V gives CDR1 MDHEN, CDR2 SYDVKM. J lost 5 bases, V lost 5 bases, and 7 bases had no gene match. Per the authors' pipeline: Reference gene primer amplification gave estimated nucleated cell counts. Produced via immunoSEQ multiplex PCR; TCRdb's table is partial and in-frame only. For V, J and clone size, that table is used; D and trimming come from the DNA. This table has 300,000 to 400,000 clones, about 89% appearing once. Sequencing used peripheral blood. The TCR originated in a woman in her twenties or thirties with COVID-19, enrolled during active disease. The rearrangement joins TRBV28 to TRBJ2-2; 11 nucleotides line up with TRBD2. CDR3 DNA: TGTGCCAGCAGTCCGCTGCTAGCGGGAGGTACCGGGGAGCTGTTTTTT. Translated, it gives CASSPLLAGGTGELFF.